The next 17 T cell receptor beta chains were all read from a single sample in a study of CD8 T cells in ankylosing spondylitis. Study-wide findings and caveats: Within ankylosing spondylitis blood, a TCR beta motif made up of under 10 highly homologous variants appeared to be characteristic.

No cognate antigen is known for these TCRs. TCRdb processed the 5' RACE reads anew with MiXCR; each CDR3 protein has one entry. The table has fewer than 650,000 distinct CDR3 sequences, more than 9.5% seen once. Sequenced material: blood, either unsorted or a sorted T cell fraction (not recorded which). These receptors were taken from a male donor with ankylosing spondylitis.

V gene TRBV6-1 combines with J gene TRBJ2-1, with 8 positions matching TRBD2. V lost 4 bases, J lost 9 bases, and 8 bases stayed unmatched. The germline V gene encodes CDR1 MNHNS and CDR2 SASEGT. The CDR3 consists of 14 residues. The CDR3 reads CASSGSGAGGEQFF. In DNA, the CDR3 is TGTGCCAGCAGTGGTAGCGGGGCCGGCGGTGAGCAGTTCTTC.

This clonotype turned up a few times. This chain connects TRBV7-9 to TRBJ2-1, with D perhaps matching TRBD2 (5 bases). CDR3 length: 14 residues. In germline, CDR1 is SEHNR, CDR2 FQNEAQ (reference sequence). Trimming cost V 0 bases and J 5 bases, with 8 bases left between them. The CDR3 loop is CASSLAGANNEQFF. The CDR3 coding sequence is TGTGCCAGCAGCTTAGCGGGAGCGAACAATGAGCAGTTCTTC. The variable domain in full, with the rest retrieved from reference TRBV7-9 and TRBJ2-1, is DTGVSQNPRHKITKRGQNVTFRCDPISEHNRLYWYRQTLGQGPEFLTYFQNEAQLEKSRLLSDRFSAERPKGSFSTLEIQRTEQGDSAMYLCASSLAGANNEQFFGPGTRLTVL.

This clonotype was found many times. CDR3 protein: CASSFNSGMGSYNEQFF. CDR3 nucleotides: TGTGCCAGCAGCTTTAATAGCGGGATGGGCTCCTACAATGAGCAGTTCTTC. J is TRBJ2-1 and V is TRBV7-8; TRBD2 agrees at 8 bases. With 3 bases clipped from V and 0 bases from J, the junction kept 7 bases outside the gene matches. This CDR3 is 17 amino acids long. Germline V CDR1 and CDR2: SGHVS, FQNEAQ.

The V and J genes are TRBV20-1 and TRBJ2-1; 8 bases match TRBD2. Germline-derived CDR1 and CDR2 are DFQATT and SNEGSKA (reference sequence). J lost 6 bases, V lost 0 bases, and 7 bases had no gene match. The CDR3 runs 15 residues. CDR3 nucleotides: TGCAGTGCTAGAGATCCGGCGGGAGGCGGCAATGAGCAGTTCTTC. Amino acid sequence: CSARDPAGGGNEQFF.

This clonotype was seen ten or more times. The chain couples TRBV24-1 to TRBJ1-2; D is unresolved. The V end lost 4 bases, the J end lost 1 base, and 12 bases lay between the germline ends. Germline CDR1 is KGHDR and CDR2 is SFDVKD. The CDR3 is 15 amino acids. The DNA for the CDR3 is TGTGCCACCAGTGACGCGCGGACGGATAACTATGGCTACACCTTC. It encodes CATSDARTDNYGYTF.

The CDR3 DNA reads TGTGCCACCCTCCCCGGGGGGCGTTGGAACTATGGCTACACCTTC. This sequence encodes CATLPGGRWNYGYTF. V gene TRBV25-1 combines with J gene TRBJ1-2; possible D gene TRBD1, 6 bases. Per germline, CDR1 MGHDK and CDR2 SYGVNS. The length of the CDR3 is 15 residues. V was pared by 10 bases and J by 2 bases, with 20 bases between.

This clonotype was detected a few times. This sequence joins TRBV29-1 and TRBJ1-4; D is possibly TRBD1 (5 bases). Germline V gene sequence: CDR1 SQVTM, CDR2 ANQGSEA. V lost 8 bases and J lost 5, with 15 bases in between. This CDR3 has 13 amino acids. In DNA, the CDR3 is TGCAGCACAAGGGGCCCGGTCAATGAAAAACTGTTTTTT. Translating gives CSTRGPVNEKLFF.

Written as DNA, the CDR3 is TGTGCCAGCGCGGGACAGGGGGAGACCCAGTACTTC. It yields the protein CASAGQGETQYF. This chain links TRBV2 with TRBJ2-5; the match to TRBD1 covers 10 bases. The CDR3 runs 12 residues. V trimming: 8 bases; J trimming: 5 bases; junction bases outside the gene matches: 2. Per the germline V gene, CDR1 is SNHLY and CDR2 is FYNNEI. Full variable domain (remainder filled in from reference TRBV2 and TRBJ2-5): EPEVTQTPSHQVTQMGQEVILRCVPISNHLYFYWYRQILGQKVEFLVSFYNNEISEKSEIFDDQFSVERPDGSNFTLKIRSTKLEDSAMYFCASAGQGETQYFGPGTRLLVL.

The chain has TRBV7-2 and TRBJ2-1, with 8 bases identical to TRBD2. Trimming took 2 bases from V and 6 from J; bases not matched to a gene: 6. Germline CDR1 and CDR2: SGHTA and FQGNSA. This CDR3 has 15 residues. The CDR3 spells CASSLFGGAVNEQFF. CDR3 in DNA: TGTGCCAGCAGCTTATTCGGGGGGGCGGTCAATGAGCAGTTCTTC.

J is TRBJ2-3 and V is TRBV20-1; 8 nucleotides align to TRBD1. The V gene's germline CDR1 is DFQATT and CDR2 SNEGSKA (reference sequence). The trim removed 6 bases at V and 1 base at J, leaving 6 bases unmatched. This CDR3 comprises 14 residues. CDR3 coding DNA: TGCAGTGCAGAACCAGGGGGCGGCACAGATACGCAGTATTTT. Its translation: CSAEPGGGTDTQYF.

This clonotype was detected ten times or more. The V and J genes are TRBV6-5 and TRBJ2-2; D may be TRBD2 (6 bases). The ends were cut back, 9 bases at V and 2 bases at J, with 13 bases in the middle. CDR1 and CDR2 (germline): MNHEY, SVGAGI. The CDR3 loop spans 14 amino acids. The CDR3 is CASSYSGNTGELFF. In DNA form, the CDR3 reads TGTGCCAGTAGCTATAGCGGTAACACCGGGGAGCTGTTTTTT.

This clonotype was counted ten times or more. The rearrangement joins TRBV11-2 to TRBJ2-3; 8 bases align to TRBD2. The germline gives CDR1 SGHAT, CDR2 FQNNGV. The CDR3 loop spans 17 amino acids. The V gene end was trimmed by 0 bases and the J gene end by 6 bases; junction bases not matched to a gene: 11. CDR3 nucleotides: TGTGCCAGCAGCTTAGAAGCGGGAAGCTCGGGAGGGGATACGCAGTATTTT. Its translation is CASSLEAGSSGGDTQYF.

The chain is built from TRBV15 and TRBJ2-1, with D uncertain. V was cut by 0 bases and J by 1 base, with 10 bases left in between. Per germline, CDR1 LNHNV and CDR2 YYDKDF (reference sequence). The CDR3 is 16 amino acids. CDR3 sequence reads: CATSRDKGWSYNEQFF. The DNA of the CDR3 is TGTGCCACCAGCAGAGATAAGGGTTGGTCCTACAATGAGCAGTTCTTC.

This clonotype was picked up a small number of times. The V gene is TRBV7-9, the J gene TRBJ2-2, with unresolved D. Trimming removed 4 bases at V and 7 bases at J, with 13 bases between. CDR3 length: 14 residues. Germline values: CDR1 SEHNR, CDR2 FQNEAQ (reference sequence). The CDR3 bases are TGTGCCAGCAGCTCCGAACACTTGATCGGGGAGCTGTTTTTT. This translates into CASSSEHLIGELFF. Looking up the rest from reference TRBV7-9 and TRBJ2-2 gives the full variable domain: DTGVSQNPRHKITKRGQNVTFRCDPISEHNRLYWYRQTLGQGPEFLTYFQNEAQLEKSRLLSDRFSAERPKGSFSTLEIQRTEQGDSAMYLCASSSEHLIGELFFGEGSRLTVL.

The V gene is TRBV20-1, the J gene TRBJ2-1; D is unresolved. The CDR3 spans 14 residues. The germline V gene encodes CDR1 DFQATT and CDR2 SNEGSKA (reference sequence). Trimming took off 7 bases at V and 0 bases at J, with 13 bases between the two ends. Here the CDR3 DNA reads TGCAGTGGCTCGACGGTAAGCTCCTACAATGAGCAGTTCTTC. This sequence encodes CSGSTVSSYNEQFF.

This clonotype was seen many times. V usage is TRBV7-2 and J usage is TRBJ1-2, with a possible D match to TRBD1 (6 bases). The V end lost 2 bases, the J end lost 4 bases, and 8 bases lay between the germline ends. CDR1 SGHTA and CDR2 FQGNSA come from the germline V gene. The CDR3 length is 13 residues. This chain's CDR3 is CASSLTGSYGYTF. The CDR3 DNA follows: TGTGCCAGCAGCTTAACAGGGAGCTATGGCTACACCTTC. The full variable domain, in which reference TRBV7-2 and TRBJ1-2 provide the parts outside the CDR3, is GAGVSQSPSNKVTEKGKDVELRCDPISGHTALYWYRQSLGQGLEFLIYFQGNSAPDKSGLPSDRFSAERTGGSVSTLTIQRTQQEDSAVYLCASSLTGSYGYTFGSGTRLTVV.

This clonotype has just a few counts. The rearrangement links TRBV29-1 to TRBJ1-5; TRBD1 agrees at 7 bases. CDR1 is SQVTM and CDR2 is ANQGSEA in the germline V gene. The CDR3 length is 13 residues. V was pared by 4 bases and J by 6 bases, with 6 bases of the junction left unmatched. The CDR3 sequence is CSVADRVGQPQHF. CDR3 nucleotides: TGCAGCGTTGCCGACAGGGTCGGTCAGCCCCAGCATTTT.